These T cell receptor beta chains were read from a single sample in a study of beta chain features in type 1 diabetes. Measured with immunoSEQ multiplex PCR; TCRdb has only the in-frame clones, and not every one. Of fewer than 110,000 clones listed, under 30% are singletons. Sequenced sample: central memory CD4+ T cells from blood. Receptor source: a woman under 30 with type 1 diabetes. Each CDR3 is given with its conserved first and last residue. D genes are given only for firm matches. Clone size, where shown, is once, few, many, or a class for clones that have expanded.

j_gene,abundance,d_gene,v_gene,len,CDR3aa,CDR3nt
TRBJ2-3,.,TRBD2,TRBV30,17,CAWSVEGLAGSTDTQYF,TGTGCCTGGAGTGTAGAGGGACTAGCGGGGAGCACAGATACGCAGTATTTT
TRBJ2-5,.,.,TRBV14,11,CASSQAKTQYF,TGTGCCAGCAGCCAAGCAAAGACCCAGTACTTC
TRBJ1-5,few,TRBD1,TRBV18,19,CASSPRVDRGEDSNQPQHF,TGTGCCAGCTCACCCCGAGTGGACAGGGGGGAAGATAGCAATCAGCCCCAGCATTTT
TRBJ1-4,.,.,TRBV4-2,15,CASSQAGSTNEKLFF,TGTGCCAGCAGCCAAGCCGGGTCTACGAATGAAAAACTGTTTTTT
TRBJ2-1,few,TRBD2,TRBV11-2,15,CASSRQGAGHNEQFF,TGTGCCAGCAGCCGTCAGGGAGCGGGACACAATGAGCAGTTCTTC
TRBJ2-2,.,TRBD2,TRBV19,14,CASKTSGSPGELFF,TGTGCCAGTAAAACTAGCGGGAGTCCCGGGGAGCTGTTTTTT
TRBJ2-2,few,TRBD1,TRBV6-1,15,CASSPDRGYAGELFF,TGTGCCAGCAGCCCGGACAGGGGATACGCCGGGGAGCTGTTTTTT
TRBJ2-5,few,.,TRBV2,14,CASQGGGFQETQYF,TGTGCCAGTCAGGGGGGCGGTTTCCAAGAGACCCAGTACTTC
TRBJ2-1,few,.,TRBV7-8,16,CASSLATLAAYNEQFF,TGTGCCAGCAGCTTAGCGACCCTAGCAGCTTACAATGAGCAGTTCTTC
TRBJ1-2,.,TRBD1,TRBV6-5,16,CASSYSRTGALYGYTF,TGTGCCAGCAGTTACTCGAGGACAGGAGCCCTATATGGCTACACCTTC
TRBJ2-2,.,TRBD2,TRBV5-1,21,CASSLALRRTSGRVNTGELFF,TGCGCCAGCAGCTTGGCGCTACGGAGGACTAGCGGGAGGGTGAACACCGGGGAGCTGTTTTTT
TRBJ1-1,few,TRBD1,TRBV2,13,CALQQGGQGPAFF,TGTGCCTTACAGCAGGGGGGACAGGGTCCGGCTTTCTTT
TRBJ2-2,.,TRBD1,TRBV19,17,CASSIETGTGTTGELFF,TGTGCCAGTAGTATAGAGACCGGGACAGGGACGACCGGGGAGCTGTTTTTT
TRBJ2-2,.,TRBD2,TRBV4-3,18,CASSLHGTSGSGTGELFF,TGCGCCAGCAGCCTTCACGGGACTAGCGGGAGCGGCACCGGGGAGCTGTTTTTT
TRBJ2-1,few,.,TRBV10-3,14,CAISGSSADNEQFF,TGTGCCATCAGTGGGTCTAGCGCGGACAATGAGCAGTTCTTC
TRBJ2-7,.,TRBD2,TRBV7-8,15,CASSLKLAGGYEQYF,TGTGCCAGCAGCTTAAAACTAGCGGGGGGCTACGAGCAGTACTTC
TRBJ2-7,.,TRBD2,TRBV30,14,CAWKLAGASYEQYF,TGTGCCTGGAAGCTAGCGGGAGCCTCCTACGAGCAGTACTTC
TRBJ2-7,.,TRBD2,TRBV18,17,CASSPLALAGGQDEQYF,TGTGCCAGCTCACCACTCGCCCTAGCGGGAGGGCAGGACGAGCAGTACTTC
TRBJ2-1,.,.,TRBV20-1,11,CSAYGLNEQFF,TGCAGTGCTTATGGACTCAATGAGCAGTTCTTC
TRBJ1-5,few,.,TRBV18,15,CASSDMNGIDQPQHF,TGTGCCAGCTCAGATATGAACGGGATCGATCAGCCCCAGCATTTT
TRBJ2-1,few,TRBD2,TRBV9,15,CASSEAGSSYNEQFF,TGTGCCAGCAGCGAAGCGGGAAGCTCCTACAATGAGCAGTTCTTC
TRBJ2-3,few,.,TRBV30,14,CAWRPAGVTDTQYF,TGTGCCTGGAGACCAGCAGGGGTGACAGATACGCAGTATTTT
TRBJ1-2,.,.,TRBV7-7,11,CASSLGGGYTF,TGTGCCAGCAGCTTGGGGGGAGGCTACACCTTC
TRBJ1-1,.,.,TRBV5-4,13,CASSLSDIAATFF,TGTGCCAGCAGCTTGTCGGACATTGCGGCGACTTTCTTT
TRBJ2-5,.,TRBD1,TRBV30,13,CAWQQGARETQYF,TGTGCCTGGCAGCAGGGGGCAAGAGAGACCCAGTACTTC
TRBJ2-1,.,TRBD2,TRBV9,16,CASSRAQRERYNEQFF,TGTGCCAGCAGCCGGGCGCAGCGGGAACGTTACAATGAGCAGTTCTTC
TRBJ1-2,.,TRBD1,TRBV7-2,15,CASSLVRGQGFGYTF,TGTGCCAGCAGCTTAGTAAGGGGACAGGGCTTTGGCTACACCTTC
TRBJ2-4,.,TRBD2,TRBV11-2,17,CASSLDLGLVAKNIQYF,TGTGCCAGCAGCTTAGATCTGGGACTAGTCGCCAAAAACATTCAGTACTTC
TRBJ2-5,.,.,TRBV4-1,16,CASSQVADYSLGTQYF,TGCGCCAGCAGCCAAGTTGCCGACTATTCGTTGGGGACCCAGTACTTC
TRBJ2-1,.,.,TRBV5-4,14,CASSSPGSYNEQFF,TGTGCCAGCAGCTCGCCCGGGTCCTACAATGAGCAGTTCTTC
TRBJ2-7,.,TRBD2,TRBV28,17,CASPPPILAGPPYEQYF,TGTGCCAGCCCACCCCCAATACTAGCGGGACCGCCCTACGAGCAGTACTTC
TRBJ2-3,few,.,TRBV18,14,CASSSQGGEDTQYF,TGTGCCAGCTCATCACAGGGAGGAGAAGATACGCAGTATTTT
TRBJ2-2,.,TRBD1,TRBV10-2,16,CASTGQGVSDTGELFF,TGCGCCAGCACAGGACAGGGGGTGTCGGACACCGGGGAGCTGTTTTTT
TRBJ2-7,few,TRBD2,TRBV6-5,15,CASSYKASGTYEQYF,TGTGCCAGCAGTTACAAGGCTAGCGGGACCTACGAGCAGTACTTC
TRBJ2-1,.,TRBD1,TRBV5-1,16,CASSPQGQGIGNEQFF,TGCGCCAGCAGCCCACAGGGACAGGGAATAGGCAATGAGCAGTTCTTC